This TCR beta chain was sequenced for a study of blood T cell repertoires in COVID-19. Unmatched junction bases numbered 17, after V lost 4 bases and J lost 3 bases. The germline V gene encodes CDR1 SGHDT and CDR2 YYEEEE. The CDR3 loop spans 19 amino acids. Authors' processing steps: Estimated nucleated cell counts came from reference gene primer amplification. Clones were sequenced by immunoSEQ multiplex PCR, and TCRdb holds only the in-frame ones, with some missing. The D gene and trimming were derived from the DNA, and the V and J assignments and clone size from that table. The sample includes 400,000 to 550,000 clones, roughly 91% of them seen just once.

Sample: peripheral blood. V gene TRBV5-6 combines with J gene TRBJ2-1, with 9 bases aligning to TRBD2. The TCR sequence derives from a woman under 40 with acute or convalescent COVID-19. The CDR3 spells CASSGPEIAAGGIYNEQFF. CDR3 bases: TGTGCCAGCAGCGGCCCCGAGATTGCAGCGGGGGGCATCTACAATGAGCAGTTCTTC. Complete variable domain (other parts from reference TRBV5-6 and TRBJ2-1): DAGVTQSPTHLIKTRGQQVTLRCSPKSGHDTVSWYQQALGQGPQFIFQYYEEEERQRGNFPDRFSGHQFPNYSSELNVNALLLGDSALYLCASSGPEIAAGGIYNEQFFGPGTRLTVL.